The 27 T cell receptor beta chains given below trace back to one sample, sequenced in a study of regulatory T cells in long-lasting Graves disease. The time point here: newly diagnosed GD, antithyroid drugs for less than 3 months. After RNA was extracted from PBMCs, the TCR library was made from it. Researchers made TCR beta libraries by using iRepertoire HTBI primers and running Arm-PCR on CDR3 regions. MiXCR, run by TCRdb on the multiplex PCR reads, gives a single entry per CDR3 protein. In the table there are about 240,000 distinct CDR3 sequences, 20% of which are singletons. Sequencing used peripheral blood mononuclear cells (PBMCs), obtained at new diagnosis, from a patient treated with antithyroid drugs. Every receptor here comes from a female donor with Graves disease.

The table lists this clonotype with many counts. The chain has TRBV28 and TRBJ2-3, with D possibly being TRBD1 (6 bases). This CDR3 has 13 residues. Trimming removed 11 bases from V and 0 bases from J, with 12 bases in between. CDR1 MDHEN and CDR2 SYDVKM come from the germline V gene. The CDR3 coding sequence is TGTGCCGCCCGGCAGGGGAGCACAGATACGCAGTATTTT. Amino acids: CAARQGSTDTQYF.

This clonotype was counted between two and nine times. The chain joins TRBV6-2 or TRBV6-3 to TRBJ1-1; weak D call: TRBD1 (6 bases). Germline-derived CDR1 and CDR2 are MNHEY and SVGEGT. V was clipped by 2 bases and J by 1 base, with 11 bases between them. This CDR3 region has 15 residues. CDR3 residues: CASSYPARGNTEAFF. The DNA of the CDR3 is TGTGCCAGCAGTTACCCGGCCAGGGGGAACACTGAAGCTTTCTTT.

This clonotype has just a few counts. J is TRBJ2-1 and V is TRBV20-1; tentative D call: TRBD2 (6 bases). CDR3 length: 13 residues. Trimming stripped 6 bases from V and 6 bases from J, with 15 bases between. CDR1 and CDR2 (germline): DFQATT, SNEGSKA (reference sequence). CDR3 region: CSAQSTSRNEQFF. The CDR3 nucleotides read TGCAGTGCCCAATCGACTAGTCGCAATGAGCAGTTCTTC.

This clonotype occurred many times. The chain links TRBV9 to TRBJ2-1; 7 positions match TRBD2. Germline CDR1 SGDLS, CDR2 YYNGEE. V was pared by 0 bases and J by 3 bases, with 6 bases of the junction left unmatched. The CDR3 is made up of 16 amino acids. The CDR3 bases are TGTGCCAGCAGCGTAGATAGCAGCGGGATCTACAATGAGCAGTTCTTC. Its protein is CASSVDSSGIYNEQFF. The full variable domain, its missing parts supplied by reference TRBV9 and TRBJ2-1, is DSGVTQTPKHLITATGQRVTLRCSPRSGDLSVYWYQQSLDQGLQFLIQYYNGEERAKGNILERFSAQQFPDLHSELNLSSLELGDSALYFCASSVDSSGIYNEQFFGPGTRLTVL.

This clonotype was counted ten times or more. The chain joins TRBV20-1 to TRBJ1-3; D not certain. The CDR3 extends over 13 amino acids. Trimming pared 5 bases from V and 2 bases from J, leaving 10 bases between. Germline V gene data show CDR1 as DFQATT and CDR2 as SNEGSKA (reference sequence). The CDR3: CSARADAGNTIYF. In DNA form, the CDR3 reads TGCAGTGCTCGCGCAGACGCTGGAAACACCATATATTTT.

This clonotype occurred many times. The V and J genes are TRBV20-1 and TRBJ1-6; D not certain. Germline loops: CDR1 DFQATT, CDR2 SNEGSKA (reference sequence). The CDR3 sequence is 12 residues long. V lost 1 base to trimming and J lost 7 bases, with 5 bases between them. CDR3 in amino acids: CSARASNSPLHF. In DNA form, the CDR3 reads TGCAGTGCTAGAGCGTCGAATTCACCCCTCCACTTT.

The chain combines TRBV9 with TRBJ2-4, with no clear D. V was clipped by 3 bases and J by 3 bases, with 7 bases between them. CDR3 length: 13 amino acids. Per germline, CDR1 SGDLS and CDR2 YYNGEE. CDR3 DNA: TGTGCCAGCAGCGCCATCGACAAAAACATTCAGTACTTC. It yields the protein CASSAIDKNIQYF.

The sample holds many counts of this clonotype. This chain joins TRBV15 and TRBJ2-7; 9 nucleotides line up with TRBD2. The CDR3 contains 15 residues. The junction had 4 bases not matched to a gene; V was cut back by 1 base and J by 3 bases. Germline V gene data show CDR1 as LNHNV and CDR2 as YYDKDF (reference sequence). CDR3 sequence: CATSRGSSGNYEQYF. The CDR3 nucleotides read TGTGCCACCAGCAGAGGGTCTAGCGGGAACTACGAGCAGTACTTC.

The table lists this clonotype with many counts. The chain recombines TRBV20-1 with TRBJ2-7; 11 bases match TRBD2. The V segment lost 3 bases and the J segment 6 bases; nucleotides outside the gene matches: 7. The CDR3 has 14 amino acids. CDR1 is DFQATT and CDR2 is SNEGSKA in the germline V gene (reference sequence). The CDR3 DNA follows: TGCAGTGCTAGGCACCTAGCGGGAGGTCGCGAGCAGTACTTC. It encodes CSARHLAGGREQYF.

This clonotype was observed at least ten times. The rearrangement joins TRBV7-8 to TRBJ1-1; no definite D call. The CDR3 has 15 residues. CDR1 and CDR2 from the germline V gene are SGHVS and FQNEAQ. Trimming cost V 2 bases and J 0 bases, with 10 bases left between them. This CDR3 reads CASSLNMVMNTEAFF. In DNA, the CDR3 is TGTGCCAGCAGCTTAAATATGGTTATGAACACTGAAGCTTTCTTT.

This clonotype was observed at least ten times. The rearrangement joins TRBV5-1 to TRBJ2-1; tentatively, D is TRBD1 (6 bases). The V gene's germline CDR1 is SGHRS and CDR2 YFSETQ. CDR3 size: 13 residues. Trimming took off 6 bases at V and 3 bases at J, with 10 bases between the two ends. CDR3 loop: CASTRDNYNEQFF. DNA for the CDR3: TGCGCCAGCACCCGGGACAACTACAATGAGCAGTTCTTC.

Regarding this clonotype: With only one base between it and a far larger clone, this is likely a read error. The chain combines TRBV11-3 with TRBJ1-2; 7 nucleotides line up with TRBD1. Per germline, CDR1 SGHNT and CDR2 YENEEA. This CDR3 region has 16 residues. With 1 base clipped from V and 7 bases from J, the junction kept 12 bases outside the gene matches. For the CDR3, the DNA is TGTGCCAGCAGCTTAGCCCTATCGCCGGGACAGAGTGGCTACACCTTC. Amino acid sequence: CASSLALSPGQSGYTF.

The chain combines TRBV28 with TRBJ1-2; TRBD1 agrees at 8 bases. V shed 5 bases, J shed 8 bases, and the junction held 13 bases outside the gene matches. The germline V gene has CDR1 MDHEN and CDR2 SYDVKM. CDR3 length equals 15 residues. CDR3 DNA sequence: TGTGCCAGCAGTCCCACCGGCAGGGGGCGGGACGGCTACACCTTC. Protein product: CASSPTGRGRDGYTF.

This chain connects TRBV2 to TRBJ2-7; 8 positions agree with TRBD1. This CDR3 region has 13 residues. The ends lost 7 bases at V and 5 bases at J; junction bases unmatched: 7. CDR1 and CDR2 (germline): SNHLY, FYNNEI. CDR3 sequence reads: CASKDRVINEQYF. The CDR3 DNA follows: TGTGCCAGCAAGGACAGGGTGATAAACGAGCAGTACTTC.

This clonotype came up many times. The gene calls are TRBV5-1 and TRBJ1-1, with D perhaps TRBD1 (5 bases). Deletions cut 4 bases from V and 1 base from J, with 8 bases between. This CDR3 has 13 residues. CDR1 is SGHRS, CDR2 YFSETQ, per germline. The CDR3 DNA reads as TGCGCCAGCAGCGAGGGACCGAACACTGAAGCTTTCTTT. Amino acids: CASSEGPNTEAFF.

About this clonotype: A much larger clone lies a single base off, so this may be a read error. V and J are TRBV12-3 or TRBV12-4 and TRBJ2-1; 13 nucleotides align to TRBD2. The CDR3 sequence is 15 residues long. With 8 bases clipped from V and 5 bases from J, the junction kept 6 bases outside the gene matches. CDR3 nucleotides: TGTGCCAGCGGTCCGGGACTAGCGGGGCACAATGAGCAGTTCTTC. Residues: CASGPGLAGHNEQFF.

This clonotype was counted at least ten times. In DNA, the CDR3 is TGTGCCAGCAGTTACAGGCCATTAAGCGGGAGTAGTTCCTACAATGAGCAGTTCTTC. It translates to CASSYRPLSGSSSYNEQFF. The chain joins TRBV6-2 or TRBV6-3 to TRBJ2-1, with 8 bases that match TRBD2. Germline V CDR1 and CDR2: MNHEY, SVGEGT. This CDR3 spans 19 amino acids. V gave up 2 bases and J gave up 1 base; unmatched junction bases: 13.

The genes are TRBV6-4 and TRBJ1-2; 10 nucleotides match TRBD1. The CDR3 has 15 residues. The germline gives CDR1 MRHNA, CDR2 SNTAGT. The V segment lost 7 bases and the J segment 12 bases; nucleotides outside the gene matches: 17. The CDR3 spells CASKPGQGPPRSDTF. The CDR3 DNA follows: TGTGCCAGCAAACCGGGACAGGGGCCCCCCAGAAGCGACACCTTC.

Comment on this clonotype: A much larger clone differs by one base, so this may be a read error. The gene calls are TRBV9 and TRBJ2-2; D uncertain. V was pared by 0 bases and J by 0 bases, with 12 bases between. In germline, CDR1 is SGDLS, CDR2 YYNGEE. The CDR3 extends over 17 amino acids. This chain's CDR3 is CASSVGAEPANTGELFF. The CDR3 DNA reads as TGTGCCAGCAGCGTAGGAGCTGAGCCAGCGAACACCGGGGAGCTGTTTTTT. The whole variable domain, filled in from reference TRBV9 and TRBJ2-2, reads DSGVTQTPKHLITATGQRVTLRCSPRSGDLSVYWYQQSLDQGLQFLIQYYNGEERAKGNILERFSAQQFPDLHSELNLSSLELGDSALYFCASSVGAEPANTGELFFGEGSRLTVL.

This clonotype came up many times. The chain is built from TRBV20-1 and TRBJ2-1; 9 bases map to TRBD2. CDR3 length equals 15 residues. From germline, CDR1 is DFQATT and CDR2 SNEGSKA (reference sequence). The ends lost 6 bases at V and 5 bases at J; junction bases unmatched: 11. CDR3 protein: CSAFGTSGSNNEQFF. Written as DNA, the CDR3 is TGCAGTGCGTTTGGAACTAGCGGGTCTAACAATGAGCAGTTCTTC.

This clonotype was picked up many times. CDR3 loop: CASSYSDSGIAKNIQYF. CDR3 in DNA: TGTGCCAGCAGTTACTCTGACAGCGGCATAGCCAAAAACATTCAGTACTTC. The chain links TRBV6-2 or TRBV6-3 to TRBJ2-4, with D perhaps given as TRBD1 or TRBD2 (5 bases each). Germline lookup yields CDR1 MNHEY and CDR2 SVGEGT. There are 17 residues in the CDR3. With 0 bases removed from V and 0 bases from J, the gap between germline ends came to 12 bases.

The chain combines TRBV20-1 with TRBJ2-7, with D possibly being TRBD2 (7 bases). CDR3 length: 15 residues. Trimming took off 3 bases at V and 2 bases at J, with 17 bases between the two ends. Germline V gene lookup returns CDR1 DFQATT and CDR2 SNEGSKA (reference sequence). The CDR3 here is CSARGGQANAYEQYF. In DNA form, the CDR3 reads TGCAGTGCTAGGGGGGGGCAGGCAAATGCCTACGAGCAGTACTTC.

A note on this clonotype: This may come from a read error, since a much larger clone is one base off. The chain couples TRBV7-9 to TRBJ2-1, with D uncertain. The CDR3 is 11 residues long. CDR1 and CDR2 (germline): SEHNR, FQNEAQ (reference sequence). CDR3 sequence (DNA): TGTGCCAGCAGGCAGAACAATCAGCAGTTCTTC. Protein: CASRQNNQQFF.

This clonotype was counted many times. The V and J genes are TRBV18 and TRBJ2-3, with D hard to call. The V and J ends lost 3 bases and 4 bases respectively, with 17 bases between them. This CDR3 is 16 amino acids long. Germline V gene data show CDR1 as KGHSH and CDR2 as LQKENI. CDR3 coding DNA: TGTGCCAGCTCACCCTCCGGGCCGTCGACGGCAGATACGCAGTATTTT. Amino acid sequence: CASSPSGPSTADTQYF. Combining the CDR3 with reference TRBV18 and TRBJ2-3 gives the whole variable domain NAGVMQNPRHLVRRRGQEARLRCSPMKGHSHVYWYRQLPEEGLKFMVYLQKENIIDESGMPKERFSAEFPKEGPSILRIQQVVRGDSAAYFCASSPSGPSTADTQYFGPGTRLTVL.

At least ten counts were recorded for this clonotype. The chain uses TRBV19 and TRBJ2-3; D is unresolved. Germline assignment: CDR1 LNHDA and CDR2 SQIVND (reference sequence). The CDR3 totals 16 residues. With 4 bases removed from V and 2 bases from J, the gap between germline ends came to 16 bases. The CDR3 sequence: CASSTVGAGNTDTQYF. The CDR3 nucleotides read TGTGCCAGTAGTACCGTTGGCGCCGGCAACACAGATACGCAGTATTTT.

This clonotype appeared many times. The gene calls are TRBV6-2 or TRBV6-3 and TRBJ1-3; 10 positions match TRBD1. The CDR3 loop spans 18 amino acids. Germline assignment: CDR1 MNHEY and CDR2 SVGEGT. J gave up 0 bases and V 6 bases, and 11 bases lay outside the gene matches. CDR3 in amino acids: CASSHGGTGAISGNTIYF. The CDR3 DNA reads TGTGCCAGCAGCCACGGGGGGACAGGGGCCATCTCTGGAAACACCATATATTTT.

This clonotype was detected many times. This CDR3 reads CASSVLRAPADTQYF. CDR3 sequence (DNA): TGTGCCAGCAGTGTGCTCCGGGCCCCGGCAGATACGCAGTATTTT. The V gene is TRBV2, the J gene TRBJ2-3, with no clear D. Per germline, CDR1 SNHLY and CDR2 FYNNEI. The CDR3 extends over 15 amino acids. V was shortened by 4 bases and J by 4 bases, with 15 bases between the two germline ends.